This T cell receptor (beta chain) was captured by sequencing in a study of shared clonotypes between healthy human individuals. About the research overall: There were three CD4 naive, three CD4 memory, two CD8 naive and one CD8 memory plates per donor.

Details on this clone: Its matching antigen is unknown.

Study-wide results and limits: Depth of sequencing was expected to influence donor clonotype sharing. Sampling used blood alone; tissue repertoires probably differ. Non-shared clonotypes displayed generation probabilities falling below those of clonotypes present in all four donors.

CD45RO negativity and positive selection for CCR7 defined naive CD8 cells, a population that excluded terminally differentiated effector memory CD45RA+ cells. Sequencing used immunoSEQ multiplex PCR; TCRdb keeps in-frame clones, though not all of them. In the table there are more than 2 million clones, around 95% of which are singletons. Per germline, CDR1 ENHRY and CDR2 SYGVKD. With 5 bases clipped from V and 3 bases from J, the junction kept 7 bases outside the gene matches. The CDR3 sequence is 16 residues long. The receptor was isolated from a man between 18 and 35 years old in good health. Some clones in this sample may be carry-over from other donors' samples. This chain joins TRBV10-3 and TRBJ2-7, with 13 bases matching TRBD2. Source material: naive CD8+ T cells from PBMCs. This chain's CDR3 is CAISQGLAGELYEQYF. The CDR3 bases are TGTGCCATCAGTCAAGGACTAGCGGGAGAGCTCTACGAGCAGTACTTC.